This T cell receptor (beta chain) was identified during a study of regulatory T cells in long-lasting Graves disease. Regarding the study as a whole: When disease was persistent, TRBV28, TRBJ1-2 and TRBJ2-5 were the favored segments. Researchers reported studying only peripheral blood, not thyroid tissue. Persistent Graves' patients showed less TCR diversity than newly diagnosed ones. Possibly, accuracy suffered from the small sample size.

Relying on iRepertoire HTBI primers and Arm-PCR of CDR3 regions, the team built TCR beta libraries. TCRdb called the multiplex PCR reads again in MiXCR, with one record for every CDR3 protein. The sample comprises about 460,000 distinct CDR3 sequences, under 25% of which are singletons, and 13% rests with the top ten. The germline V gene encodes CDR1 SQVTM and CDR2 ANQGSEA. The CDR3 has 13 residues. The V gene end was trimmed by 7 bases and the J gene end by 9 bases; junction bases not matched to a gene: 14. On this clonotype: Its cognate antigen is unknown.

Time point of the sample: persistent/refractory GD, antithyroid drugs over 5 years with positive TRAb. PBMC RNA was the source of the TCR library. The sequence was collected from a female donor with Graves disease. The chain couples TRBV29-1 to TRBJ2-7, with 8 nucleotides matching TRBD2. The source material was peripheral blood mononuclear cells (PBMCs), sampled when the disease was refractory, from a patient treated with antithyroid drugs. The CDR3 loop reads CSAVAREASVQYF. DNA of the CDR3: TGCAGCGCTGTGGCGCGGGAGGCCTCGGTGCAGTACTTC.